The 13 T cell receptor beta chains reported below all come from one sample, sequenced in a study of OX40 agonist ivuxolimab in advanced cancers. This table comes from immunoSEQ multiplex PCR, and its TCRdb copy is limited to in-frame clones, with some not included. The data show approximately 80,000 clones, about 89% seen once. The sample was CD4+ or CD8+ T cells sorted from blood, taken in a trial of the OX40 agonist ivuxolimab. The receptors were sampled from an adult with an advanced solid tumor such as melanoma, head and neck, liver or kidney cancer.

The rearrangement links TRBV7-2 to TRBJ1-4, with a weak D call TRBD1 (6 bases). The V end was cut by 4 bases, the J end by 2 bases, with 14 bases between. Germline assignment: CDR1 SGHTA and CDR2 FQGNSA. CDR3 length equals 16 residues. CDR3 sequence (DNA): TGTGCCAGCAGCTCCCACTCAGGGGTCACTAATGAAAAACTGTTTTTT. Its protein product is CASSSHSGVTNEKLFF.

The rearrangement joins TRBV5-6 to TRBJ2-5; a weak D match, TRBD2 (6 bases). This CDR3 has 15 amino acids. Trimming left V 4 bases short and J 2 bases short, with 15 bases between. Germline V gives CDR1 SGHDT, CDR2 YYEEEE. This CDR3 reads CASSPQDYRQETQYF. The DNA for the CDR3 is TGTGCCAGCAGCCCACAGGACTATCGTCAAGAGACCCAGTACTTC.

This chain joins TRBV6-5 and TRBJ1-3, with D uncertain. Trimming shortened V by 6 bases and J by 3 bases, and 6 bases separated the two germline ends. The germline V gene encodes CDR1 MNHEY and CDR2 SVGAGI. This CDR3 has 12 amino acids. The CDR3: CASRGFGNTIYF. CDR3 coding DNA: TGTGCCAGCAGGGGATTTGGAAACACCATATATTTT.

The V call is TRBV6-5, the J call TRBJ2-1, with D tentatively TRBD2 (6 bases). The CDR3 extends over 13 amino acids. V lost 6 bases to trimming and J lost 6 bases, with 12 bases between them. Germline-derived CDR1 and CDR2 are MNHEY and SVGAGI. DNA for the CDR3: TGTGCCAGCAGCCGGGGGAGTTCCAATGAGCAGTTCTTC. Translation: CASSRGSSNEQFF.

The chain couples TRBV5-1 to TRBJ2-2, with D possibly matching TRBD1 (6 bases). The ends were cut back, 5 bases at V and 6 bases at J, with 20 bases in the middle. The CDR3 is 16 amino acids. Germline CDR1 SGHRS, CDR2 YFSETQ. This CDR3 reads CASSRTGRGEAGELFF. The CDR3 nucleotides read TGCGCCAGCAGTCGCACAGGGAGAGGCGAGGCCGGGGAGCTGTTTTTT.

The rearrangement joins TRBV5-1 to TRBJ2-7; D might be TRBD1 or TRBD2, each matching 6 bases. In germline, CDR1 is SGHRS, CDR2 YFSETQ. V was cut by 0 bases and J by 5 bases, with 15 bases left in between. The CDR3 has 15 amino acids. The CDR3 loop reads CASSLGPGGFHEQYF. The CDR3 DNA sequence: TGCGCCAGCAGCTTGGGGCCCGGGGGCTTCCACGAGCAGTACTTC.

This chain joins TRBV27 and TRBJ2-6, with D perhaps matching TRBD2 (5 bases). V was trimmed by 0 bases and J by 0 bases, leaving 9 bases between them. Germline V lookup: CDR1 MNHEY, CDR2 SMNVEV (reference sequence). The CDR3 extends over 17 amino acids. Here the CDR3 DNA reads TGTGCCAGCAGTTTATCGTCCGGGGTCTCTGGGGCCAACGTCCTGACTTTC. Protein: CASSLSSGVSGANVLTF.

The J gene is TRBJ2-7, the V gene TRBV5-1; a weak D match, TRBD2 (6 bases). Germline loops: CDR1 SGHRS, CDR2 YFSETQ. V gave up 0 bases and J gave up 3 bases, with 13 bases separating them. The CDR3 is 15 amino acids. CDR3 DNA: TGCGCCAGCAGCTTGGTGGGGGGAGAAGACTACGAGCAGTACTTC. Residues: CASSLVGGEDYEQYF.

The chain is built from TRBV19 and TRBJ2-7, with 12 bases matching TRBD1. Germline CDR1 LNHDA, CDR2 SQIVND (reference sequence). This CDR3 is 15 amino acids long. Trimming removed 8 bases from V and 5 bases from J; junction bases left unmatched: 10. CDR3 amino acids: CASAGTGGAGDEQYF. Here the CDR3 DNA reads TGTGCCAGTGCCGGGACAGGGGGCGCGGGCGACGAGCAGTACTTC.

This clone occurred a few times. This chain links TRBV29-1 with TRBJ1-1; D is perhaps TRBD1 (6 bases). Trimming stripped 3 bases from V and 4 bases from J, with 12 bases between. The CDR3 covers 13 residues. Germline V gene lookup returns CDR1 SQVTM and CDR2 ANQGSEA. CDR3 protein: CSVDQGSGTEAFF. CDR3 bases: TGCAGCGTTGATCAGGGGTCAGGCACTGAAGCTTTCTTT.

For the CDR3, the DNA is TGTGCCAGCAGTTACCAAGGGTCTGGCGGCTACACCTTC. This gives the protein CASSYQGSGGYTF. The chain recombines TRBV6-6 with TRBJ1-2; the D is unclear. CDR3 length: 13 residues. CDR1 and CDR2 (germline): MNHNY, SVGAGI (reference sequence). V lost 2 bases and J lost 8, with 12 bases in between.

The V and J genes are TRBV11-3 and TRBJ1-1, with 8 bases lining up with TRBD1. The V gene end was trimmed by 1 base and the J gene end by 2 bases; junction bases not matched to a gene: 9. This CDR3 is 17 amino acids long. The germline gives CDR1 SGHNT, CDR2 YENEEA. The CDR3 here is CASSLGVVTGVNTEAFF. The DNA of the CDR3 is TGTGCCAGCAGCTTAGGGGTCGTGACAGGGGTTAACACTGAAGCTTTCTTT.

The gene calls are TRBV28 and TRBJ1-2, with 8 bases lining up with TRBD1. The trim removed 6 bases at V and 4 bases at J, leaving 4 bases unmatched. Germline V gene sequence: CDR1 MDHEN, CDR2 SYDVKM. This CDR3 is built from 13 residues. The CDR3 sequence is CASRVGTGYGYTF. The CDR3 nucleotides are TGTGCCAGCAGAGTAGGGACAGGCTATGGCTACACCTTC.